These 2 T cell receptor beta chains were sequenced from one sample in a study of cytomegalovirus exposure and HLA in healthy donors. PCR used 60 Vbeta primers and 13 Jbeta primers. Libraries were prepared by immunoSEQ multiplex PCR; TCRdb keeps only in-frame clonotypes and omits some of them. Altogether about 130,000 clones are present, around four fifths being singletons, with the ten largest covering approximately 4.8%. Sequencing input: PBMCs. These receptors were obtained from a young man in good health.

In its sample, this clone was seen once. V and J are TRBV19 and TRBJ1-1; the D is unclear. The germline V gene has CDR1 LNHDA and CDR2 SQIVND (reference sequence). The V end was cut by 4 bases, the J end by 0 bases, with 12 bases between. The CDR3 consists of 15 residues. The CDR3 spells CASSTLRRMNTEAFF. Written as DNA, the CDR3 is TGTGCCAGTAGTACCCTCCGCAGAATGAACACTGAAGCTTTCTTT.

The chain couples TRBV11-1 to TRBJ1-4; TRBD1 matches 8 bases. The CDR3 consists of 14 residues. The germline gives CDR1 SGHAT, CDR2 FQDESV (reference sequence). The ends lost 4 bases at V and 7 bases at J; junction bases unmatched: 5. CDR3 residues: CASSSTGESEKLFF. The CDR3 DNA reads TGTGCCAGCAGCTCGACAGGGGAGAGTGAAAAACTGTTTTTT.